The present T cell receptor beta chain was sequenced within a study of T cells in women clearing cervical HPV infection. Study outcomes and limitations: It is unknown whether associations predate infection; no effector/memory or HPV-specific sorting.

For this clone: Its antigen is still unknown. Sequencing ends 3 residues short of the CDR3 end; the germline J gene provides the rest.

Repertoires were generated with immunoSEQ multiplex PCR, while TCRdb's copy carries only in-frame clones and drops some. In total, the table holds about 30,000 clones. The CDR3 sequence is 12 residues long. CDR1 is KGHSH and CDR2 is LQKENI in the germline V gene. The clonotype was recovered from a woman aged 18-69 years with a cervical HPV16 infection that either progressed to CIN3+ or cleared (not recorded which). This chain links TRBV18 with TRBJ2-4; TRBD1 matches at 7 bases. Source material: blood buffy coat. The sequenced CDR3 bases are TGTGCCAGCTCACCTTTGACAGGGATT. The encoded protein is CASSPLTGI. The full CDR3 protein reads CASSPLTGIQYF.